This entry lists 29 T cell receptor beta chains sequenced from one sample in a study of beta chain features in type 1 diabetes. The whole isolated RNA underwent reverse transcription, so sequencing captured expressed TCRB transcripts. The method was immunoSEQ multiplex PCR; TCRdb's version includes in-frame clones alone and lacks a portion of them. The sample lists more than 140,000 clones; 9.7% were seen once. Material: central memory CD4+ T cells from blood. The receptors were gathered from a woman in her thirties or forties in good health.

This clone was seen a few times. V usage is TRBV18 and J usage is TRBJ2-5; D unclear. Germline values: CDR1 KGHSH, CDR2 LQKENI. V lost 3 bases and J lost 3, with 8 bases in between. This CDR3 is 13 amino acids long. CDR3 nucleotide sequence: TGTGCCAGCTCACCTTCTGTTGAAGAGACCCAGTACTTC. Translating it yields CASSPSVEETQYF. Using reference TRBV18 and TRBJ2-5 for the parts outside the CDR3, the full variable domain is NAGVMQNPRHLVRRRGQEARLRCSPMKGHSHVYWYRQLPEEGLKFMVYLQKENIIDESGMPKERFSAEFPKEGPSILRIQQVVRGDSAAYFCASSPSVEETQYFGPGTRLLVL.

This clone was counted only a few times. This chain links TRBV6-5 with TRBJ1-2, with D perhaps matching TRBD1 (6 bases). The CDR3 consists of 13 residues. Germline CDR1 reads MNHEY; CDR2 reads SVGAGI. Trimming left V 7 bases short and J 7 bases short, with 16 bases between. Here the CDR3 DNA reads TGTGCCAGCACGCGGGGGCTCAGTGGTGGCTACACCTTC. This translates into CASTRGLSGGYTF.

The rearrangement uses TRBV4-1 and TRBJ2-2, with 8 bases identical to TRBD1. The CDR3 extends over 16 amino acids. CDR1 is MGHRA and CDR2 is YSYEKL in the germline V gene. V dropped 0 bases and J dropped 8; count of bases not matched to a gene: 8. The DNA for the CDR3 is TGCGCCAGCAGCCAAGATCGGGGCAGGGGGCCAGGGGAGCTGTTTTTT. This sequence encodes CASSQDRGRGPGELFF.

The chain links TRBV18 to TRBJ2-7, with 7 nucleotides matching TRBD2. J gave up 2 bases and V 4 bases, and 5 bases lay outside the gene matches. The CDR3 extends over 14 amino acids. CDR1 and CDR2 from the germline V gene are KGHSH and LQKENI. The CDR3 here is CASSRQTSPYEQYF. The DNA of the CDR3 is TGTGCCAGCTCACGACAGACTAGCCCCTACGAGCAGTACTTC.

This clone has just a few counts. The gene calls are TRBV6-4 and TRBJ1-2; 8 nucleotides agree with TRBD1. The CDR3 is 14 amino acids. CDR1 MRHNA and CDR2 SNTAGT come from the germline V gene. Trimming removed 2 bases from V and 7 bases from J; junction bases left unmatched: 6. This CDR3 is CASSDGQGSIGYTF. The DNA of the CDR3 is TGTGCCAGCAGTGACGGACAGGGATCGATTGGCTACACCTTC.

The rearrangement joins TRBV5-1 to TRBJ2-5, with 9 positions matching TRBD2. Looked up from germline, CDR1 is SGHRS and CDR2 is YFSETQ. CDR3 length equals 15 residues. Trimming removed 2 bases from V and 1 base from J; junction bases left unmatched: 3. For the CDR3, the DNA is TGCGCCAGCAGCTTAAGCGGGGGGTTCCAAGAGACCCAGTACTTC. It translates to CASSLSGGFQETQYF.

This rearrangement joins TRBV9 to TRBJ1-2; weak D call: TRBD1 (6 bases). CDR1 SGDLS and CDR2 YYNGEE come from the germline V gene. This CDR3 has 15 residues. Trimming shortened V by 0 bases and J by 8 bases, and 17 bases separated the two germline ends. The CDR3 loop reads CASSVGQGSAGGYTF. The DNA of the CDR3 is TGTGCCAGCAGCGTAGGGCAGGGGAGCGCTGGGGGCTACACCTTC.

J is TRBJ2-7 and V is TRBV1; no DNA check was done on the table's D call, TRBD1. TRBV1 has pseudogene status. The CDR3 contains 17 residues. In nucleotides, the CDR3 is TGCACCAGCAGCCAAGTACATCAGGGGGACCGAAAAAACGAGCAGTACTTC. Its translation is CTSSQVHQGDRKNEQYF.

The chain employs TRBV18 and TRBJ2-5; TRBD2 matches at 7 bases. CDR1 KGHSH and CDR2 LQKENI come from the germline V gene. Trimming at V came to 2 bases and at J to 5 bases, leaving 5 bases not matched to a gene. The CDR3 has 14 amino acids. The CDR3 sequence: CASSPGGGTETQYF. CDR3 DNA: TGTGCCAGCTCACCAGGGGGGGGAACGGAGACCCAGTACTTC.

This clone was counted only a few times. The chain couples TRBV6-5 to TRBJ1-1; 8 bases agree with TRBD1. The CDR3 contains 13 residues. In germline, CDR1 is MNHEY, CDR2 SVGAGI. Trimming cost V 7 bases and J 6 bases; bases outside gene matches: 7. CDR3 bases: TGTGCCAGCATCGCAACAGGGGGACCTGAAGCTTTCTTT. Translating gives CASIATGGPEAFF.

This sequence joins TRBV7-2 and TRBJ2-7; TRBD2 might be the D (5 bases). CDR1 SGHTA and CDR2 FQGNSA come from the germline V gene. Trimming shortened V by 6 bases and J by 3 bases, and 12 bases separated the two germline ends. CDR3 length: 13 amino acids. CDR3 protein: CASSPGSGYEQYF. Here the CDR3 DNA reads TGTGCCAGCAGTCCCGGCAGCGGCTACGAGCAGTACTTC.

The V and J genes are TRBV6-1 and TRBJ1-6; TRBD1 is a possible D gene (6 bases). Germline V gives CDR1 MNHNS, CDR2 SASEGT. This CDR3 has 14 amino acids. Trimming cost V 7 bases and J 7 bases, with 14 bases left between them. CDR3 in amino acids: CASNRGGQNSPLHF. The CDR3, as DNA: TGTGCCAGCAATCGCGGGGGCCAAAATTCACCCCTCCACTTT.

The chain uses TRBV13 and TRBJ1-1, with 9 bases fitting TRBD1. The length of the CDR3 is 15 residues. CDR1 is PRHDT and CDR2 is FYEKMQ in the germline V gene (reference sequence). With 6 bases clipped from V and 6 bases from J, the junction kept 11 bases outside the gene matches. The CDR3 protein is CASRQGQGSVPEAFF. CDR3 sequence (DNA): TGTGCCAGCAGGCAGGGACAGGGTAGTGTCCCTGAAGCTTTCTTT.

This clone was seen repeatedly, ten times or more. V usage is TRBV14 and J usage is TRBJ1-2; D not resolved. CDR1 SGHDN and CDR2 FVKESK come from the germline V gene. V lost 4 bases, J lost 2 bases, and 8 bases lay in between. The CDR3 runs to 13 residues. The CDR3 loop is CASSPSYNYGYTF. The CDR3 DNA follows: TGTGCCAGCAGCCCGTCCTACAACTATGGCTACACCTTC.

Here the CDR3 DNA reads TGTGCCAGCAGCTTGTTTTCACGTGGACAGGGGACAACTAACTATGGCTACACCTTC. It codes for CASSLFSRGQGTTNYGYTF. This sequence joins TRBV5-4 and TRBJ1-2, with 9 bases lining up with TRBD1. Germline values: CDR1 SGHNT, CDR2 YYREEE (reference sequence). The CDR3 runs to 19 residues. Germline trimming cut 1 base from V and 0 bases from J; bases unmatched to any gene: 13.

This clone has a handful of counts. Here the CDR3 DNA reads TGTGCCAGCAGCTTACATCTAGCGGGGGGGTGGAATGAGCAGTTCTTC. This gives the protein CASSLHLAGGWNEQFF. The rearrangement joins TRBV7-2 to TRBJ2-1, with 12 bases fitting TRBD2. The CDR3 sequence is 16 residues long. The V segment lost 2 bases and the J segment 7 bases; nucleotides outside the gene matches: 6. Germline lookup yields CDR1 SGHTA and CDR2 FQGNSA.

This clone was counted only a few times. The junction and the germline gene differ at one end; a read error may be behind it. The chain is built from TRBV11-2 and TRBJ2-1, with TRBD2 identical over 7 bases. This CDR3 has 16 residues. Germline CDR1 reads SGHAT; CDR2 reads FQNNGV. The CDR3 DNA reads as TGTGCCAGCAGCTTAGCGATTGGCGGGAGCTACAATGAGCAGCTCTTC. Protein product: CASSLAIGGSYNEQLF. The full variable domain, completed using reference TRBV11-2 and TRBJ2-1, is EAGVAQSPRYKIIEKRQSVAFWCNPISGHATLYWYQQILGQGPKLLIQFQNNGVVDDSQLPKDRFSAERLKGVDSTLKIQPAKLEDSAVYLCASSLAIGGSYNEQLFGPGTRLTVL.

This clone was picked up a small number of times. The J gene is TRBJ1-4, the V gene TRBV7-9, with TRBD1 matching over 9 bases. Trimming at V came to 4 bases and at J to 5 bases, leaving 5 bases not matched to a gene. CDR3 length: 15 amino acids. The germline V gene has CDR1 SEHNR and CDR2 FQNEAQ (reference sequence). CDR3 sequence: CASSYGQGYNEKLFF. The CDR3, as DNA: TGTGCCAGCAGCTACGGACAGGGGTACAATGAAAAACTGTTTTTT.

This rearrangement joins TRBV5-1 to TRBJ2-7; TRBD1 matches at 7 bases. The CDR3 is 15 residues long. Losses at the gene ends were 0 bases for V and 2 bases for J; bases not matched to a gene: 5. Germline CDR1 is SGHRS and CDR2 is YFSETQ. CDR3 DNA: TGCGCCAGCAGCTTGGCGACAGGGCCCACCTACGAGCAGTACTTC. Its translation: CASSLATGPTYEQYF.

V usage is TRBV10-2 and J usage is TRBJ2-7, with D maybe TRBD1 (6 bases). Deletions cut 10 bases from V and 6 bases from J, with 16 bases between. This CDR3 comprises 12 residues. In germline, CDR1 is WSHSY, CDR2 SAAADI. The CDR3 region has the DNA TGCGCCACCCAACAGGCAGGGGCCGAGCAGTACTTC. It specifies CATQQAGAEQYF.

The table lists this clone with many counts. The chain has TRBV15 and TRBJ2-1, with a possible D match to TRBD2 (6 bases). Trimming stripped 0 bases from V and 6 bases from J, with 18 bases between. Germline assignment: CDR1 LNHNV and CDR2 YYDKDF (reference sequence). CDR3 length: 17 amino acids. The CDR3 nucleotides read TGTGCCACCAGCAGAGAGCGACTGGCTAGCGTCGTCAATGAGCAGTTCTTC. As protein: CATSRERLASVVNEQFF. Combining the CDR3 with reference TRBV15 and TRBJ2-1 gives the whole variable domain DAMVIQNPRYQVTQFGKPVTLSCSQTLNHNVMYWYQQKSSQAPKLLFHYYDKDFNNEADTPDNFQSRRPNTSFCFLDIRSPGLGDTAMYLCATSRERLASVVNEQFFGPGTRLTVL.

The rearrangement links TRBV18 to TRBJ2-3; 13 nucleotides agree with TRBD2. This CDR3 has 16 residues. V shed 3 bases, J shed 2 bases, and the junction held 2 bases outside the gene matches. Germline CDR1 is KGHSH and CDR2 is LQKENI. Here the CDR3 reads CASSPTSGGATDTQYF. The CDR3 bases are TGTGCCAGCTCACCCACTAGCGGGGGGGCCACAGATACGCAGTATTTT.

The table lists this clone with a few counts. This chain joins TRBV6-6 and TRBJ2-7; D remains ambiguous. V gave up 5 bases and J gave up 5 bases, with 10 bases separating them. CDR3 length: 12 amino acids. CDR1 is MNHNY and CDR2 is SVGAGI in the germline V gene (reference sequence). The CDR3, as DNA: TGTGCCAGCAGTACCGACAAACACGAGCAGTACTTC. Translation gives CASSTDKHEQYF.

This clone turned up a few times. One junction end does not reproduce the germline sequence, and a read error may be involved. V and J are TRBV9 and TRBJ2-3; D gene unclear. CDR1 is SGDLS and CDR2 is YYNGEE in the germline V gene. This CDR3 has 12 amino acids. CDR3 region: CASSPRLDTLYF. CDR3 sequence (DNA): TGTGCCAGCAGCCCCCGGCTAGATACGCTGTATTTT. Combining the CDR3 with reference TRBV9 and TRBJ2-3 gives the whole variable domain DSGVTQTPKHLITATGQRVTLRCSPRSGDLSVYWYQQSLDQGLQFLIQYYNGEERAKGNILERFSAQQFPDLHSELNLSSLELGDSALYFCASSPRLDTLYFGPGTRLTVL.

This chain connects TRBV2 to TRBJ2-2; the match to TRBD2 covers 7 bases. This CDR3 comprises 14 residues. CDR1 is SNHLY, CDR2 FYNNEI, per germline. V was pared by 9 bases and J by 6 bases, with 10 bases of the junction left unmatched. The DNA for the CDR3 is TGTGCCAGTGGACGGGGGGTTGTCTCCGGGGAGCTGTTTTTT. It translates to CASGRGVVSGELFF.

This clone was seen many times. V is TRBV23-1 and J is TRBJ1-6, with TRBD1 matching over 9 bases. TRBV23-1 is assigned to the ORF class and has an uncertain function. V lost 3 bases and J lost 5; bases outside the gene matches: 2. CDR3 length: 15 amino acids. The CDR3 bases are TGCGCCAGCAGTCATCGGACAGGGGATAATTCACCCCTCCACTTT. This sequence encodes CASSHRTGDNSPLHF.

This clone was seen at least ten times. The sample has other DNA sequences that encode this CDR3 too. The chain is built from TRBV5-1 and TRBJ1-5; the D is unclear. Germline V lookup: CDR1 SGHRS, CDR2 YFSETQ. With 0 bases removed from V and 3 bases from J, the gap between germline ends came to 4 bases. The CDR3 spans 13 residues. CDR3 protein: CASSLAVNQPQHF. CDR3 in DNA: TGCGCCAGCAGCTTGGCCGTCAATCAGCCCCAGCATTTT.

This clone was picked up many times. CDR3 sequence (DNA): TGTGCCAGCCGTTGGACACTCACAGATACGCAGTATTTT. Translating it yields CASRWTLTDTQYF. This rearrangement joins TRBV2 to TRBJ2-3; TRBD1 is a possible D gene (5 bases). The CDR3 is 13 residues long. Trimming took off 8 bases at V and 2 bases at J, with 11 bases between the two ends. The germline gives CDR1 SNHLY, CDR2 FYNNEI.

The sample holds a few counts of this clone. A junction boundary mismatches the germline segment, possibly from a read error. The chain links TRBV5-1 to TRBJ2-1; TRBD2 aligns across 9 bases. CDR1 SGHRS and CDR2 YFSETQ come from the germline V gene. There are 15 residues in the CDR3. For the CDR3, the DNA is TGTGCCAGCAGCTTGCCTAGCGGGGCCTACAATGAGCAGTTCTTC. It specifies CASSLPSGAYNEQFF.